Each of the 25 T cell receptor beta chains below was sequenced from the same sample in a study of OX40 agonist ivuxolimab in advanced cancers. Clones were read by immunoSEQ multiplex PCR, and TCRdb kept only the in-frame ones, dropping some. Among 70,000 or so clones, roughly 87% were seen once, and the ten largest hold 1.3%. Sequencing was performed on CD4+ or CD8+ T cells sorted from blood, taken in a trial of the OX40 agonist ivuxolimab. These receptors were taken from an adult with an advanced solid tumor such as melanoma, head and neck, liver or kidney cancer.

The V and J genes are TRBV5-1 and TRBJ1-3; maybe TRBD1 (5 bases). The CDR3 is 14 amino acids. From germline, CDR1 is SGHRS and CDR2 YFSETQ. The V and J ends lost 0 bases and 2 bases respectively, with 6 bases between them. The CDR3, as DNA: TGCGCCAGCAGCTTGGCGGGGGCTGGAAACACCATATATTTT. Translation gives CASSLAGAGNTIYF.

The CDR3 sequence: CATSPKGTSGSREQFF. The CDR3 coding sequence is TGTGCCACCTCGCCGAAAGGTACTAGCGGGAGCCGAGAGCAGTTCTTC. The chain uses TRBV7-9 and TRBJ2-1, with 11 bases that match TRBD2. CDR1 SEHNR and CDR2 FQNEAQ come from the germline V gene (reference sequence). V shed 10 bases, J shed 10 bases, and the junction held 18 bases outside the gene matches. This CDR3 is 16 amino acids long.

The CDR3 reads CASSAMTGRAAFF. CDR3 bases: TGTGCCAGCAGTGCGATGACAGGGCGTGCAGCTTTCTTT. The V and J genes are TRBV6-5 and TRBJ1-1, with 7 bases fitting TRBD1. Losses at the gene ends were 5 bases for V and 10 bases for J; bases not matched to a gene: 10. Germline-derived CDR1 and CDR2 are MNHEY and SVGAGI. CDR3 length: 13 residues.

The chain couples TRBV7-6 to TRBJ2-5, with TRBD2 identical over 10 bases. Germline V CDR1 and CDR2: SGHVS, FNYEAQ. There are 18 residues in the CDR3. After removal of 5 bases from V and 5 bases from J, the junction contained 17 bases not matched to a gene. The CDR3: CASSPGSSGGMGFETQYF. The DNA for the CDR3 is TGTGCCAGCAGCCCGGGTTCTAGCGGGGGAATGGGGTTCGAGACCCAGTACTTC.

This chain joins TRBV10-1 and TRBJ1-2; D gene ambiguous. The CDR3 has 12 residues. V was trimmed by 8 bases and J by 11 bases, leaving 18 bases between them. From germline, CDR1 is WNHNN and CDR2 SYGVQD (reference sequence). CDR3 coding DNA: TGCGCCAGCGCCCGGGGTCGAGGGCTTTACACCTTC. Translation: CASARGRGLYTF.

The chain has TRBV28 and TRBJ1-4; TRBD1 is a possible D gene (6 bases). This CDR3 contains 13 residues. From germline, CDR1 is MDHEN and CDR2 SYDVKM. CDR3 sequence: CAGAGGPNEKLFF. For the CDR3, the DNA is TGTGCGGGGGCCGGGGGCCCTAATGAAAAACTGTTTTTT.

V usage is TRBV7-9 and J usage is TRBJ2-3; D remains unclear. V dropped 1 base and J dropped 0 bases, with 8 bases sitting between them. The CDR3 sequence is 15 residues long. CDR1 SEHNR and CDR2 FQNEAQ come from the germline V gene (reference sequence). The CDR3 protein is CASSLVAVSTDTQYF. The DNA for the CDR3 is TGTGCCAGCAGCTTAGTGGCGGTTAGCACAGATACGCAGTATTTT. The whole variable domain, filled in from reference TRBV7-9 and TRBJ2-3, reads DTGVSQNPRHKITKRGQNVTFRCDPISEHNRLYWYRQTLGQGPEFLTYFQNEAQLEKSRLLSDRFSAERPKGSFSTLEIQRTEQGDSAMYLCASSLVAVSTDTQYFGPGTRLTVL.

The V and J genes are TRBV7-3 and TRBJ2-4, with 9 bases identical to TRBD1. Looked up from germline, CDR1 is SGHTA and CDR2 is FQGTGA. V shed 5 bases, J shed 0 bases, and the junction held 5 bases outside the gene matches. The CDR3 totals 16 residues. CDR3 nucleotides: TGTGCCAGCAGCCCAGGACAGGGGCGAGCCAAAAACATTCAGTACTTC. This codes for CASSPGQGRAKNIQYF.

This chain connects TRBV30 to TRBJ2-7; 9 bases match TRBD1. The CDR3 sequence is 15 residues long. With V trimmed by 2 bases and J by 5 bases, 10 bases remained unmatched. Germline CDR1 reads GTSNPN; CDR2 reads SVGIG (reference sequence). CDR3 residues: CAWSRGTGRMDEQYF. In nucleotides, the CDR3 is TGTGCCTGGAGTAGGGGGACAGGGAGGATGGACGAGCAGTACTTC.

The chain combines TRBV7-2 with TRBJ2-3, with no clear D. The germline gives CDR1 SGHTA, CDR2 FQGNSA. The germline V and J ends were trimmed by 0 bases and 2 bases, with 6 bases remaining between them. The CDR3 sequence is 14 residues long. In nucleotides, the CDR3 is TGTGCCAGCAGCTTAGCGGGCGCCACAGATACGCAGTATTTT. Translated: CASSLAGATDTQYF.

This clone was seen once. The chain recombines TRBV10-3 with TRBJ2-1; perhaps TRBD1 as D (5 bases). The CDR3 extends over 12 amino acids. V was shortened by 8 bases and J by 5 bases, with 10 bases between the two germline ends. Germline CDR1 ENHRY, CDR2 SYGVKD. Here the CDR3 reads CAIQGNDNEQFF. CDR3 DNA sequence: TGTGCCATCCAGGGTAACGACAATGAGCAGTTCTTC.

The rearrangement joins TRBV6-1 to TRBJ1-4; 7 bases match TRBD1. J gave up 0 bases and V 7 bases, and 5 bases lay outside the gene matches. Germline values: CDR1 MNHNS, CDR2 SASEGT. This CDR3 is 15 amino acids long. CDR3 DNA sequence: TGTGCCAGCACTCGAAGGGGGCCAACTAATGAAAAACTGTTTTTT. Translation: CASTRRGPTNEKLFF.

J is TRBJ2-7 and V is TRBV11-2, with 8 bases identical to TRBD1. The junction had 5 bases not matched to a gene; V was cut back by 5 bases and J by 2 bases. This CDR3 spans 14 amino acids. From germline, CDR1 is SGHAT and CDR2 FQNNGV. This chain's CDR3 is CASSLDRGAYEQYF. DNA for the CDR3: TGTGCCAGCAGCCTCGACAGGGGTGCCTACGAGCAGTACTTC.

V is TRBV19 and J is TRBJ2-6; D is perhaps TRBD1 (6 bases). The CDR3 runs 15 residues. Germline-derived CDR1 and CDR2 are LNHDA and SQIVND (reference sequence). V lost 7 bases and J lost 0, with 10 bases in between. CDR3 nucleotide sequence: TGTGCCAGTAACAGGGTCCTCTCTGGGGCCAACGTCCTGACTTTC. Protein: CASNRVLSGANVLTF.

J is TRBJ1-4 and V is TRBV27, with 9 bases matching TRBD1. The CDR3 length is 14 residues. The germline CDR1 and CDR2 sequences are MNHEY and SMNVEV (reference sequence). Trimming cost V 4 bases and J 8 bases; bases outside gene matches: 5. The CDR3 bases are TGTGCCAGCAGTTCGACAGGGGGTCGGGAAAAACTGTTTTTT. Translation: CASSSTGGREKLFF.

The V call is TRBV5-4, the J call TRBJ2-3, with 11 bases fitting TRBD1. The CDR3 runs to 12 residues. Trimming removed 4 bases from V and 15 bases from J; junction bases left unmatched: 7. Germline CDR1 is SGHNT and CDR2 is YYREEE (reference sequence). CDR3 protein: CASSMDRGHPYF. The CDR3 region has the DNA TGTGCCAGCAGCATGGACAGGGGGCATCCTTATTTT.

This clone was seen once. The chain couples TRBV2 to TRBJ2-1; 9 nucleotides line up with TRBD1. Germline assignment: CDR1 SNHLY and CDR2 FYNNEI. V lost 6 bases and J lost 1; bases outside the gene matches: 4. The CDR3 contains 15 residues. CDR3 residues: CASSPDRGSYNEQFF. CDR3 nucleotides: TGTGCCAGCAGCCCAGACAGGGGGTCCTACAATGAGCAGTTCTTC.

The V and J genes are TRBV10-3 and TRBJ1-2; 8 positions agree with TRBD1. Germline CDR1 reads ENHRY; CDR2 reads SYGVKD. V gave up 7 bases and J gave up 4 bases; unmatched junction bases: 11. The CDR3 is made up of 15 amino acids. In nucleotides, the CDR3 is TGTGCCATCACCAGGTTTTCAGGGGGCGTCTATGGCTACACCTTC. Protein product: CAITRFSGGVYGYTF.

V is TRBV30 and J is TRBJ2-5; D is undetermined. The CDR3 spans 14 residues. Germline values: CDR1 GTSNPN, CDR2 SVGIG (reference sequence). V was clipped by 3 bases and J by 5 bases, with 16 bases between them. The CDR3 sequence: CAWRSSGQWETQYF. The CDR3 bases are TGTGCCTGGAGGAGTTCTGGTCAGTGGGAGACCCAGTACTTC.

The sample holds one count of this clone. The chain links TRBV28 to TRBJ1-2; no clear D. The CDR3 consists of 12 residues. Trimming removed 3 bases at V and 5 bases at J, with 7 bases between. Germline CDR1 and CDR2: MDHEN and SYDVKM. The CDR3 protein is CASSLSTYGYTF. The CDR3 DNA reads as TGTGCCAGCAGTTTGAGTACGTATGGCTACACCTTC.

The V call is TRBV2, the J call TRBJ2-7, with 8 bases that match TRBD2. The CDR3 is made up of 15 amino acids. Germline CDR1 and CDR2: SNHLY and FYNNEI. The trim removed 0 bases at V and 1 base at J, leaving 2 bases unmatched. CDR3 in DNA: TGTGCCAGCAGTGAAGCCAGCGGGAGATCCTACGAGCAGTACTTC. Its translation: CASSEASGRSYEQYF.

J is TRBJ1-3 and V is TRBV30; D is possibly TRBD1 (6 bases). Trimming took off 7 bases at V and 0 bases at J, with 19 bases between the two ends. From germline, CDR1 is GTSNPN and CDR2 SVGIG (reference sequence). The CDR3 covers 16 residues. Here the CDR3 reads CASNYRRTDSGNTIYF. The CDR3 DNA follows: TGTGCCTCCAATTATCGGCGGACAGACTCTGGAAACACCATATATTTT.

This clone was seen a few times. This sequence joins TRBV5-6 and TRBJ2-2, with D tentatively TRBD1 (6 bases). This CDR3 region has 13 residues. The germline gives CDR1 SGHDT, CDR2 YYEEEE. Trimming pared 4 bases from V and 6 bases from J, leaving 10 bases between. CDR3 nucleotides: TGTGCCAGCAGCGTTCGGACAGCCGGGGAGCTGTTTTTT. Translation gives CASSVRTAGELFF.

The CDR3 DNA reads TGTGCCAGCAGCGTCGGTTCCTACGAGCAGTACTTC. Protein: CASSVGSYEQYF. The gene calls are TRBV6-5 and TRBJ2-7; no reliable D call. Germline V CDR1 and CDR2: MNHEY, SVGAGI. CDR3 length: 12 residues. V shed 6 bases and J shed 1 base, with 7 bases lying between them.

The chain employs TRBV28 and TRBJ1-3; D is possibly TRBD1 (6 bases). Trimming took 7 bases from V and 0 from J, leaving 16 bases between them. This CDR3 has 16 amino acids. From germline, CDR1 is MDHEN and CDR2 SYDVKM. As DNA, the CDR3 is TGTGCCAGCACCATTATGACAGGCCACTCTGGAAACACCATATATTTT. This codes for CASTIMTGHSGNTIYF.